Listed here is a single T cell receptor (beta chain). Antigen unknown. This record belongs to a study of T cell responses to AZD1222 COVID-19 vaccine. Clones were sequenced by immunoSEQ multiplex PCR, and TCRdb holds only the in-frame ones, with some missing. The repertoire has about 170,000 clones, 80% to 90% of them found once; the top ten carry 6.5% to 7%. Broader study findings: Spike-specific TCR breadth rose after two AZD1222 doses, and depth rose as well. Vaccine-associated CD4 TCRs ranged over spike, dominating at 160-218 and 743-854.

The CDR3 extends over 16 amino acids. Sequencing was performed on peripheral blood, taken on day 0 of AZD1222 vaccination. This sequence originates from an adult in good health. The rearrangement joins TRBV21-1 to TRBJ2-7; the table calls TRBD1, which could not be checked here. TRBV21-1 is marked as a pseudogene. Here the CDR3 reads CASSKARDRGYYEQYF. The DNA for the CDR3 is TGTGCCAGCAGCAAAGCTAGGGACAGGGGCTACTACGAGCAGTACTTC.